The clone carrying this T cell receptor beta chain was seen once. Its antigen is not identified. Profiling relied on immunoSEQ multiplex PCR, and the TCRdb table lists in-frame clones only, not all of them. This table holds 150,000 or so clones, roughly 90% found once. CDR1 and CDR2 (germline): MGHRA, YSYEKL. V shed 3 bases and J 0 bases; nucleotides not matched to a gene: 10. The CDR3 extends over 18 amino acids. Doses given second, at about 4 or about 12 weeks, were pooled. This record comes from a study of T cell responses to AZD1222 COVID-19 vaccine. Study findings and constraints: Spike-specific TCR breadth and depth rose after two AZD1222 doses. Repertoire sampling was restricted to post-peak T cell response timepoints. In a largely white British group with more females than males, clonal diversity was possibly underestimated.

The sequences come from peripheral blood, collected 28 days after the second AZD1222 dose. The chain employs TRBV4-1 and TRBJ2-1, with TRBD1 identical over 8 bases. The TCR sequence derives from an adult who received the AZD1222 COVID-19 vaccine. CDR3 sequence: CASSHNSPDRASYNEQFF. The CDR3 DNA reads as TGCGCCAGCAGCCACAACTCCCCGGACAGGGCCTCCTACAATGAGCAGTTCTTC.